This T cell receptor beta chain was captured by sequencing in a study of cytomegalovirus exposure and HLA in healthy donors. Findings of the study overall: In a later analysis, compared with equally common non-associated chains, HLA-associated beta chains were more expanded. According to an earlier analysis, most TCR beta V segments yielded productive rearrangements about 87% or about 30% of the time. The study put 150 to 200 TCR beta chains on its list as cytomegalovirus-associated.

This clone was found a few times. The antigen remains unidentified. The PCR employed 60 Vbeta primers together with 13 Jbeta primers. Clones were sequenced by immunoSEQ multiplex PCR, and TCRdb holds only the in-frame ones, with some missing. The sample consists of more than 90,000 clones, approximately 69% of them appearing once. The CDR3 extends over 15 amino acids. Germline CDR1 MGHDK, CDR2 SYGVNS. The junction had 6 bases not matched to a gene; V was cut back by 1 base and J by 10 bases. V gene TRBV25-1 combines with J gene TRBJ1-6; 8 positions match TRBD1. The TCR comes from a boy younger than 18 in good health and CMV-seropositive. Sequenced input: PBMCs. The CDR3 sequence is CASSESQGAQSPLHF. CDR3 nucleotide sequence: TGTGCCAGCAGTGAATCCCAGGGGGCGCAGTCACCCCTCCACTTT.